The rows below give T cell receptor beta chains drawn from one sample of a study of spatial heterogeneity in lung cancer. TCRdb processed the 5' RACE reads anew with MiXCR; each CDR3 protein has one entry. The table has about 13,000 distinct CDR3 sequences, about 6.3% seen once; the top ten hold 3% to 3.5%. The sample was lung tumor tissue, taken at surgery. These receptors all stem from a female donor with early-stage non-small cell lung cancer. CDR3s include the opening cysteine and the closing phenylalanine or tryptophan. Each record gives: J gene, D gene, CDR3 length, clone size, V gene, CDR3 DNA, CDR3 protein. D genes are given only for firm matches. Clone size is shown for a subset of rows, as once, few, many or a class of expanded clone.

j_call: TRBJ2-3
d_call: TRBD2
cdr3_length: 16
clone_size: many
v_call: TRBV20-1
cdr3_nt: TGCAGTGCTCAGGGACTAGCGGGAGGGCATGGAGATACGCAGTATTTT
cdr3_aa: CSAQGLAGGHGDTQYF

j_call: TRBJ2-2
d_call: TRBD1
cdr3_length: 17
clone_size: many
v_call: TRBV20-1
cdr3_nt: TGCAGTGCTAGAGATCTGGGACAGGGAGGGGACACCGGGGAGCTGTTTTTT
cdr3_aa: CSARDLGQGGDTGELFF

j_call: TRBJ2-2
d_call: NA
cdr3_length: 14
clone_size: once
v_call: TRBV12-3/TRBV12-4
cdr3_nt: TGTGCCAGCAGTTTAGCCGGGAGTTCCGGGGAGCTGTTTTTT
cdr3_aa: CASSLAGSSGELFF

j_call: TRBJ2-7
d_call: NA
cdr3_length: 15
clone_size: many
v_call: TRBV19
cdr3_nt: TGTGCCAGTACAGGGGCCGTAGGCCTCTTGGGGGAGCAGTACTTC
cdr3_aa: CASTGAVGLLGEQYF

j_call: TRBJ2-2
d_call: NA
cdr3_length: 13
clone_size: NA
v_call: TRBV15
cdr3_nt: TGTGCCACTAGAAGCTCAGTCACCGGGGAGCTGTTTTTT
cdr3_aa: CATRSSVTGELFF

j_call: TRBJ1-1
d_call: NA
cdr3_length: 15
clone_size: many
v_call: TRBV28
cdr3_nt: TGTGCCAGCAGTTTGACGTCGGACCTTAACACTGAAGCTTTCTTT
cdr3_aa: CASSLTSDLNTEAFF

j_call: TRBJ2-5
d_call: NA
cdr3_length: 15
clone_size: many
v_call: TRBV3-1
cdr3_nt: TGTGCCAGCAGGTCCCGGGACCGTTCTCACAGCCCCCAGTACTTC
cdr3_aa: CASRSRDRSHSPQYF

j_call: TRBJ1-6
d_call: NA
cdr3_length: 14
clone_size: many
v_call: TRBV12-3/TRBV12-4
cdr3_nt: TGTGCCAGCAGGGGGGACGTAAGAAATTCACCCCTCCACTTT
cdr3_aa: CASRGDVRNSPLHF

j_call: TRBJ1-5
d_call: NA
cdr3_length: 15
clone_size: many
v_call: TRBV12-3/TRBV12-4
cdr3_nt: TGTGCCAGCAGTTTATCTTCCGGGGATCGTCAGCCCCAGCATTTT
cdr3_aa: CASSLSSGDRQPQHF

j_call: TRBJ1-1
d_call: TRBD1
cdr3_length: 14
clone_size: many
v_call: TRBV20-1
cdr3_nt: TGCAGTGCTAGGGACAGGCGCAAGAACACTGAAGCTTTCTTT
cdr3_aa: CSARDRRKNTEAFF

j_call: TRBJ1-4
d_call: NA
cdr3_length: 14
clone_size: many
v_call: TRBV5-1
cdr3_nt: TGCGCCAGCAGCTTTCCAGGGGTGGATGAAAAACTGTTTTTT
cdr3_aa: CASSFPGVDEKLFF

j_call: TRBJ2-2
d_call: TRBD2
cdr3_length: 15
clone_size: many
v_call: TRBV7-9
cdr3_nt: TGTGCCAGCAGCCCCGGGACTAGCGGGACGCGGGAGCTGTTTTTT
cdr3_aa: CASSPGTSGTRELFF

j_call: TRBJ1-5
d_call: NA
cdr3_length: 13
clone_size: medium-sized
v_call: TRBV3-1
cdr3_nt: TGTGCCAGCAGCCCTCTACCGGGGCTCGAGCAGCATTTT
cdr3_aa: CASSPLPGLEQHF

j_call: TRBJ2-3
d_call: NA
cdr3_length: 14
clone_size: many
v_call: TRBV20-1
cdr3_nt: TGCAGTGCTACCCCGGAAGGCCGCACAGATACGCAGTATTTT
cdr3_aa: CSATPEGRTDTQYF

j_call: TRBJ2-5
d_call: NA
cdr3_length: 16
clone_size: many
v_call: TRBV6-2/TRBV6-3
cdr3_nt: TGTGCCAGCAGCAAAGGGGTCGGCGCCTTCCAAGAGACCCAGTACTTC
cdr3_aa: CASSKGVGAFQETQYF

j_call: TRBJ2-3
d_call: TRBD2
cdr3_length: 17
clone_size: medium-sized
v_call: TRBV5-1
cdr3_nt: TGCGCCAGCAGCTTGAGGGGGACTAGCGCTAGCACAGATACGCAGTATTTT
cdr3_aa: CASSLRGTSASTDTQYF

j_call: TRBJ1-4
d_call: NA
cdr3_length: 12
clone_size: few
v_call: TRBV28
cdr3_nt: TGTGCCAGCAGTTTGGTTGAGAGAAAACTGTTTTTT
cdr3_aa: CASSLVERKLFF

j_call: TRBJ1-1
d_call: NA
cdr3_length: 13
clone_size: medium-sized
v_call: TRBV20-1
cdr3_nt: TGCAGTGCTAGAGATCCCAGGGGCACTGAAGCTTTCTTT
cdr3_aa: CSARDPRGTEAFF

j_call: TRBJ2-2
d_call: TRBD1
cdr3_length: 17
clone_size: many
v_call: TRBV27
cdr3_nt: TGTGCCAGCAGCTCCCTGGGACAGGGGGCGAACACCGGGGAGCTGTTTTTT
cdr3_aa: CASSSLGQGANTGELFF

j_call: TRBJ2-7
d_call: TRBD1
cdr3_length: 15
clone_size: medium-sized
v_call: TRBV2
cdr3_nt: TGTGCCAGCAAACAGGGGGCCAGTTTTTCCTACGAGCAGTACTTC
cdr3_aa: CASKQGASFSYEQYF

j_call: TRBJ2-7
d_call: TRBD1
cdr3_length: 14
clone_size: many
v_call: TRBV27
cdr3_nt: TGTGCCAGCAGTTTAGGGACAGGGTCCTACGAGCAGTACTTC
cdr3_aa: CASSLGTGSYEQYF

j_call: TRBJ2-5
d_call: TRBD2
cdr3_length: 16
clone_size: many
v_call: TRBV5-4
cdr3_nt: TGTGCCAGCAGCCGAGGACTAGCGGGAGTAACAGAGACCCAGTACTTC
cdr3_aa: CASSRGLAGVTETQYF

j_call: TRBJ2-3
d_call: NA
cdr3_length: 15
clone_size: many
v_call: TRBV7-2
cdr3_nt: TGTGCCAGCCTCCCATGGGCTAGCCGCACAGATACGCAGTATTTT
cdr3_aa: CASLPWASRTDTQYF